A selection of T cell receptor beta chains follows, all from one sample in a study of regulatory T cells in long-lasting Graves disease. One entry per CDR3 protein, called by TCRdb with MiXCR from the multiplex PCR reads. Among roughly 400,000 distinct CDR3 sequences listed, around 20% were seen once. The input for sequencing was peripheral blood mononuclear cells (PBMCs), taken when the disease was refractory, from a patient treated with antithyroid drugs. These receptors originate from a female donor with Graves disease. Each CDR3 is given with its conserved first and last residue. A D gene is named only where the DNA matches it firmly. Not all rows give a size; the values are once, few, many and, for expanded clones, a class.

D: NA; J: TRBJ2-1; size: NA; V: TRBV12-3/TRBV12-4; CDR3: CASRGTYNEQFF; DNA: TGTGCCAGCAGGGGTACCTACAATGAGCAGTTCTTC
D: NA; J: TRBJ1-6; size: NA; V: TRBV19; CDR3: CASSMDSPRTSPLHF; DNA: TGTGCCAGTAGTATGGACAGCCCTAGGACTTCACCCCTCCACTTT
D: NA; J: TRBJ1-5; size: few; V: TRBV7-2; CDR3: CASSMGRDQPQHF; DNA: TGTGCCAGCAGCATGGGGAGAGATCAGCCCCAGCATTTT
D: NA; J: TRBJ1-2; size: few; V: TRBV27; CDR3: CASSRVQTATNYGYTF; DNA: TGTGCCAGCAGTAGGGTCCAGACAGCCACTAACTATGGCTACACCTTC
D: NA; J: TRBJ2-1; size: few; V: TRBV11-2; CDR3: CASSLIPARGVEQFF; DNA: TGTGCCAGCAGCTTAATCCCGGCTCGGGGCGTTGAGCAGTTCTTC
D: NA; J: TRBJ1-1; size: NA; V: TRBV5-6; CDR3: CASSPSQKVEAFF; DNA: TGTGCCAGCAGCCCCTCGCAAAAGGTTGAAGCTTTCTTT
D: NA; J: TRBJ2-7; size: NA; V: TRBV2; CDR3: CASRGLPEERYF; DNA: TGTGCCAGCAGGGGACTGCCTGAAGAGCGGTACTTC
D: NA; J: TRBJ2-3; size: NA; V: TRBV27; CDR3: CASSTDRGDTQYF; DNA: TGTGCCAGCAGCACTGACAGAGGAGATACGCAGTATTTT
D: TRBD2; J: TRBJ2-7; size: many; V: TRBV29-1; CDR3: CSVLAGRQVQYF; DNA: TGCAGCGTACTAGCGGGGAGACAGGTGCAGTACTTC
D: NA; J: TRBJ2-5; size: few; V: TRBV27; CDR3: CARGKETQYF; DNA: TGTGCCAGGGGGAAAGAGACCCAGTACTTC
D: NA; J: TRBJ2-7; size: NA; V: TRBV20-1; CDR3: CSARDGLGRPGEIWYEQYF; DNA: TGCAGTGCTAGAGATGGGCTGGGTCGACCGGGAGAAATATGGTACGAGCAGTACTTC